These 14 T cell receptor beta chains were all obtained from the same sample, sequenced in a study of human T cells and chemical hapten exposure. Via MiXCR, TCRdb re-called the RACE reads, giving one row per CDR3 protein. In the table there are nearly 350,000 distinct CDR3 sequences, around 7% of which are singletons. Indicated time point: patch test 1, 2 weeks after DPC sensitization. Treatment described: therapeutic diphenylcyclopropenone sensitization with weekly scalp DPC. The sample here was whole blood, taken in connection with sensitization to the hapten diphenylcyclopropenone (DPC). The receptors originated from a woman aged 18 to 35 with alopecia areata. Some clones in this sample may be carry-over from other donors' samples.

This clonotype was found a few times. The J gene is TRBJ1-6, the V gene TRBV5-1; TRBD1 aligns across 8 bases. Germline loops: CDR1 SGHRS, CDR2 YFSETQ. J was trimmed by 8 bases and V by 4 bases; bases with no gene match: 8. The length of the CDR3 is 15 residues. This CDR3 is CASSEQGAGDSPLHF. The CDR3 region has the DNA TGCGCCAGCAGCGAGCAGGGGGCTGGCGATTCACCCCTCCACTTT.

This clonotype was picked up many times. CDR3 nucleotide sequence: TGCGCCAGCAGCTTGGCAGGGGGGAATCAAGATGGCTACACCTTC. It codes for CASSLAGGNQDGYTF. The chain carries TRBV5-1 and TRBJ1-2, with TRBD1 matching 7 bases. The germline V gene has CDR1 SGHRS and CDR2 YFSETQ. This CDR3 spans 15 amino acids. V lost 0 bases, J lost 6 bases, and 8 bases stayed unmatched.

The sample holds a few counts of this clonotype. This chain joins TRBV4-1 and TRBJ2-5, with D possibly matching TRBD2 (6 bases). The V end lost 0 bases, the J end lost 5 bases, and 16 bases lay between the germline ends. The CDR3 is made up of 16 amino acids. From germline, CDR1 is MGHRA and CDR2 YSYEKL. For the CDR3, the DNA is TGCGCCAGCAGCCAAGATGGAGCGGGCCGAGGGGAGACCCAGTACTTC. Translating gives CASSQDGAGRGETQYF.

This clonotype was seen at least ten times. J is TRBJ1-2 and V is TRBV12-3 or TRBV12-4, with D possibly being TRBD1 (6 bases). V was cut by 6 bases and J by 7 bases, with 21 bases left in between. The CDR3 totals 15 residues. This chain's CDR3 is CASSPRGGPSFGYTF. The CDR3 region has the DNA TGTGCCAGCAGCCCAAGGGGGGGGCCGTCGTTTGGCTACACCTTC.

This clonotype has a count of ten or more. The genes are TRBV7-2 and TRBJ2-3; 7 bases align to TRBD1. This CDR3 spans 19 amino acids. Germline CDR1 is SGHTA and CDR2 is FQGNSA. The trim removed 4 bases at V and 0 bases at J, leaving 16 bases unmatched. This CDR3 is CASSSRHRTGTASTDTQYF. Written as DNA, the CDR3 is TGTGCCAGCAGCTCAAGGCACCGCACCGGGACAGCTAGCACAGATACGCAGTATTTT.

This clonotype was counted many times. The chain is built from TRBV7-2 and TRBJ2-3, with 7 positions matching TRBD2. The CDR3 sequence is 15 residues long. The V segment lost 3 bases and the J segment 3 bases; nucleotides outside the gene matches: 6. CDR1 and CDR2 from the germline V gene are SGHTA and FQGNSA. The CDR3 bases are TGTGCCAGCAGCTTTTTTACAGCGGGGACAGATACGCAGTATTTT. Its translation is CASSFFTAGTDTQYF.

The table lists this clonotype with many counts. V gene TRBV12-3 or TRBV12-4 combines with J gene TRBJ2-3; unclear D gene. The CDR3 spans 13 residues. V was clipped by 6 bases and J by 2 bases, with 9 bases between them. Here the CDR3 reads CASSQSDTDTQYF. CDR3 sequence (DNA): TGTGCCAGCAGCCAATCAGACACAGATACGCAGTATTTT.

In this sample, this clonotype turned up many times. The chain is built from TRBV7-8 and TRBJ2-1; either TRBD1 or TRBD2 may supply D (6 bases each). Germline CDR1 SGHVS, CDR2 FQNEAQ. There are 15 residues in the CDR3. V lost 6 bases, J lost 0 bases, and 12 bases lay in between. The CDR3 DNA reads as TGTGCCAGCAGTCGTAGGGGGGACTCCTACAATGAGCAGTTCTTC. It yields the protein CASSRRGDSYNEQFF.

CDR3 nucleotide sequence: TGCGCCAGCAGCTCTATCGGGACAGGGATGAGTGAAGCTTTCTTT. This sequence encodes CASSSIGTGMSEAFF. V usage is TRBV5-1 and J usage is TRBJ1-1; 9 positions match TRBD1. J was trimmed by 7 bases and V by 3 bases; bases with no gene match: 10. The CDR3 sequence is 15 residues long. Germline V lookup: CDR1 SGHRS, CDR2 YFSETQ. Complete variable domain (other parts from reference TRBV5-1 and TRBJ1-1): KAGVTQTPRYLIKTRGQQVTLSCSPISGHRSVSWYQQTPGQGLQFLFEYFSETQRNKGNFPGRFSGRQFSNSRSEMNVSTLELGDSALYLCASSSIGTGMSEAFFGQGTRLTVV.

The chain recombines TRBV6-4 with TRBJ2-3; 12 positions agree with TRBD2. The junction had 9 bases not matched to a gene; V was cut back by 4 bases and J by 4 bases. Germline V gene data show CDR1 as MRHNA and CDR2 as SNTAGT. This CDR3 has 17 amino acids. CDR3 in amino acids: CASSAASGGAGADTQYF. The DNA of the CDR3 is TGTGCCAGCAGTGCGGCTAGCGGGGGGGCTGGCGCAGATACGCAGTATTTT.

This clonotype appeared many times. The rearrangement links TRBV20-1 to TRBJ2-3; 8 nucleotides agree with TRBD1. The CDR3 length is 14 residues. Trimming cost V 6 bases and J 3 bases; bases outside gene matches: 8. Per the germline V gene, CDR1 is DFQATT and CDR2 is SNEGSKA (reference sequence). The CDR3 sequence is CSARQGSRTDTQYF. CDR3 DNA sequence: TGCAGTGCCAGACAGGGGTCGCGAACAGATACGCAGTATTTT.

This clonotype was found a few times. The V call is TRBV5-5, the J call TRBJ2-3; 9 nucleotides line up with TRBD2. After removal of 2 bases from V and 7 bases from J, the junction contained 11 bases not matched to a gene. The CDR3 extends over 16 amino acids. From germline, CDR1 is SGHKS and CDR2 YYEKEE (reference sequence). In DNA, the CDR3 is TGTGCCAGCAGCTTCGGGGCTAGCGGGGCCCCGAATACGCAGTATTTT. As protein: CASSFGASGAPNTQYF.

This clonotype was found a few times. CDR3 region: CASSQEQGMNTEAFF. DNA of the CDR3: TGTGCCAGCAGCCAAGAGCAGGGGATGAACACTGAAGCTTTCTTT. The chain recombines TRBV3-1 with TRBJ1-1; weak D call: TRBD1 (6 bases). Germline V gives CDR1 LGHDT, CDR2 YNNKEL (reference sequence). The V gene lost 0 bases and the J gene lost 0 bases, with 8 bases spanning the gap. CDR3 size: 15 residues.

This clonotype appeared a few times. The chain is built from TRBV4-2 and TRBJ1-2, with D hard to call. CDR3 size: 15 residues. CDR1 is LGHNA, CDR2 YNFKEQ, per germline. Trimming removed 0 bases from V and 5 bases from J, with 13 bases in between. CDR3 sequence reads: CASSQDRPINYGYTF. DNA for the CDR3: TGTGCCAGCAGCCAAGATAGACCAATCAATTATGGCTACACCTTC.